The 9 T cell receptor beta chains in this list originate from one sample, sequenced in a study of shared clonotypes between healthy human individuals. The assay was immunoSEQ multiplex PCR, and TCRdb's table has in-frame clones only and misses some. The sample lists approximately 440,000 clones; around 77% were seen once. Sequenced: PBMCs. The receptors were gathered from a woman aged 35 to 49 in good health. Some clones in this sample may be carry-over from other donors' samples.

This clone has only a few counts. The sample has other DNA sequences that encode this CDR3 too. The chain links TRBV18 to TRBJ2-7, with D unresolved. Germline V gene sequence: CDR1 KGHSH, CDR2 LQKENI. The CDR3 spans 14 residues. With 2 bases removed from V and 0 bases from J, the gap between germline ends came to 8 bases. The CDR3 loop reads CASSPSQSSYEQYF. DNA for the CDR3: TGTGCCAGCTCACCATCTCAGAGCTCCTACGAGCAGTACTTC.

This clone was detected only a few times. The rearrangement links TRBV2 to TRBJ2-1; 7 nucleotides align to TRBD2. The CDR3 has 15 residues. Unmatched junction bases numbered 6, after V lost 3 bases and J lost 4 bases. Germline lookup yields CDR1 SNHLY and CDR2 FYNNEI. The DNA for the CDR3 is TGTGCCAGCAGTGAGGGGCTAGCGGCTTACAATGAGCAGTTCTTC. This codes for CASSEGLAAYNEQFF.

CDR3 sequence reads: CASTGTGGIFYGYTF. The DNA of the CDR3 is TGTGCCAGCACCGGGACAGGGGGTATCTTCTATGGCTACACCTTC. The V and J genes are TRBV7-9 and TRBJ1-2, with 11 bases identical to TRBD1. V was pared by 7 bases and J by 4 bases, with 8 bases of the junction left unmatched. Germline V gives CDR1 SEHNR, CDR2 FQNEAQ (reference sequence). The CDR3 has 15 amino acids.

The V call is TRBV18, the J call TRBJ1-4; possibly TRBD1 for D (6 bases). In germline, CDR1 is KGHSH, CDR2 LQKENI. The V end was cut by 1 base, the J end by 8 bases, with 14 bases between. The CDR3 sequence is 15 residues long. In DNA form, the CDR3 reads TGTGCCAGCTCACCACAAAACAGGGTTCGAGAAAAACTGTTTTTT. It specifies CASSPQNRVREKLFF.

With respect to this clone: A much bigger clone sits one base away, suggesting this may be a read error. The chain links TRBV6-5 to TRBJ1-5; maybe TRBD1 (5 bases). The CDR3 has 15 residues. The germline CDR1 and CDR2 sequences are MNHEY and SVGAGI. The CDR3 DNA reads as TGTGCCAGCAGGACCGACAGTACTAGCAGTCAGCCCCAGCATTTT. Encoded protein: CASRTDSTSSQPQHF.

About this clone itself: A far larger clone is one base from this, pointing to a likely read error. Different DNA sequences within this sample yield the same CDR3. The chain carries TRBV11-2 and TRBJ1-1; 10 bases fit TRBD1. The V gene's germline CDR1 is SGHAT and CDR2 FQNNGV. This CDR3 is built from 18 residues. DNA of the CDR3: TGCGCCAGCAGCTTCCATCGGGTGACAGGGGGCGATATAACTGAAGCTTTCTTT. Protein product: CASSFHRVTGGDITEAFF.

J is TRBJ2-7 and V is TRBV19, with 9 bases lining up with TRBD1. V lost 5 bases and J lost 6; bases outside the gene matches: 8. This CDR3 comprises 14 residues. Looked up from germline, CDR1 is LNHDA and CDR2 is SQIVND (reference sequence). The CDR3 nucleotides read TGTGCCAGTAGTGTACAGGGGGCGCAAGGCGAGCAGTACTTC. As protein: CASSVQGAQGEQYF.

In its sample, this clone was seen a few times. The rearrangement links TRBV19 to TRBJ1-2; 10 bases fit TRBD1. Germline CDR1 LNHDA, CDR2 SQIVND (reference sequence). The CDR3 is made up of 15 amino acids. Trimming cost V 4 bases and J 8 bases; bases outside gene matches: 10. CDR3 DNA sequence: TGTGCCAGTAGTACGACGGGAGGGACAGGGGACGGCTACACCTTC. Translating it yields CASSTTGGTGDGYTF. Together with reference TRBV19 and TRBJ1-2, the CDR3 gives the full variable domain: DGGITQSPKYLFRKEGQNVTLSCEQNLNHDAMYWYRQDPGQGLRLIYYSQIVNDFQKGDIAEGYSVSREKKESFPLTVTSAQKNPTAFYLCASSTTGGTGDGYTFGSGTRLTVV.

The rearrangement links TRBV21-1 to TRBJ2-7; TRBD1 is the table's D call, not checked against the DNA. TRBV21-1 is a listed pseudogene. This CDR3 comprises 16 residues. CDR3 in amino acids: CASSRIFRDTPYEQYF. The CDR3 coding sequence is TGTGCCAGCAGCAGGATTTTCCGGGACACCCCCTACGAGCAGTACTTC.